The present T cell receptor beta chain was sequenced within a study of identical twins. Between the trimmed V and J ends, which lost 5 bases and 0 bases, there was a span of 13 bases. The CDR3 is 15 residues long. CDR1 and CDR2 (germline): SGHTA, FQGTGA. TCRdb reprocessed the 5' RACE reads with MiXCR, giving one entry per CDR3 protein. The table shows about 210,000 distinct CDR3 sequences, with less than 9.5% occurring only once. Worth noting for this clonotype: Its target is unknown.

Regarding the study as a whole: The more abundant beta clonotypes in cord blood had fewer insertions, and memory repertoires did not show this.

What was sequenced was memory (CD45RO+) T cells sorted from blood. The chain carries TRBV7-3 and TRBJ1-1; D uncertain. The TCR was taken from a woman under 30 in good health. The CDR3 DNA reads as TGTGCCAGCAGCCCACGACCGTCCATGAACACTGAAGCTTTCTTT. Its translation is CASSPRPSMNTEAFF.